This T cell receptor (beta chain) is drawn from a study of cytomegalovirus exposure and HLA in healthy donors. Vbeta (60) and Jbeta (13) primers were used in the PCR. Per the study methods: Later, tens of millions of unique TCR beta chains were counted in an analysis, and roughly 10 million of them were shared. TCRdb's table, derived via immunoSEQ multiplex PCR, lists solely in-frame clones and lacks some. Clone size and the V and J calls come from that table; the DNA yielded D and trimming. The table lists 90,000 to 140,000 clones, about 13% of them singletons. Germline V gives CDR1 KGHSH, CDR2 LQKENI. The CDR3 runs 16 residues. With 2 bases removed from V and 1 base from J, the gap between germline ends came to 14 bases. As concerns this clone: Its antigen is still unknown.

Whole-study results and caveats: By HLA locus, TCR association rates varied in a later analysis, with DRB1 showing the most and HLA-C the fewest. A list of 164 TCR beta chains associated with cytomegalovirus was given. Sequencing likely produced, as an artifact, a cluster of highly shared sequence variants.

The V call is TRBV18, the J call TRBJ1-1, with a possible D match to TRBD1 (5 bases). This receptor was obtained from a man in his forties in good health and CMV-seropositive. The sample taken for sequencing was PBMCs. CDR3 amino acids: CASSPSRQSGNTEAFF. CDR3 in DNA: TGTGCCAGCTCACCATCTCGACAGTCGGGGAACACTGAAGCTTTCTTT.